The 6 T cell receptor beta chains reported below all come from one sample, sequenced in a study of blood T cell repertoires in COVID-19. The repertoire was sequenced with immunoSEQ multiplex PCR; TCRdb's copy has only in-frame clones and lacks some. The sample shows some 150,000 clones, 75% to 90% of them seen only once. The specimen sequenced was peripheral blood. The receptors stem from a man between 70 and 80 years old with acute or convalescent COVID-19.

The rearrangement links TRBV2 to TRBJ2-2; a weak D match, TRBD1 (6 bases). V was trimmed by 6 bases and J by 3 bases, leaving 20 bases between them. The CDR3 loop spans 17 amino acids. The germline gives CDR1 SNHLY, CDR2 FYNNEI. CDR3 in DNA: TGTGCCAGCAGCGGACAGAGGGCTGCCCACTACACCGGGGAGCTGTTTTTT. Translation: CASSGQRAAHYTGELFF.

The genes are TRBV3-1 (or the pseudogene TRBV3-2) and TRBJ1-5; TRBD1 might be the D (5 bases). Germline V gives CDR1 LGHDT, CDR2 YNNKEL (reference sequence). This CDR3 comprises 12 residues. The V end lost 5 bases, the J end lost 6 bases, and 8 bases lay between the germline ends. The CDR3 region has the DNA TGTGCCAGCAGCAACGGGGGTCAGCCCCAGCATTTT. Amino acids: CASSNGGQPQHF.

The chain recombines TRBV3-1 (or the pseudogene TRBV3-2) with TRBJ1-5; weak D call: TRBD1 (5 bases). CDR1 and CDR2 from the germline V gene are LGHDT and YNNKEL (reference sequence). V was pared by 2 bases and J by 7 bases, with 12 bases between. The CDR3 length is 14 residues. CDR3 residues: CASSQTGGDQPQHF. The CDR3, as DNA: TGTGCCAGCAGCCAAACGGGGGGGGACCAGCCCCAGCATTTT.

The chain joins TRBV2 to TRBJ1-4; 11 positions match TRBD1. The germline V gene has CDR1 SNHLY and CDR2 FYNNEI. V lost 5 bases and J lost 4; bases outside the gene matches: 15. This CDR3 is 19 amino acids long. Written as DNA, the CDR3 is TGTGCCAGCAGTTTCATATTATCCCCGGACAGGGGGCGTAATGAAAAACTGTTTTTT. Translation: CASSFILSPDRGRNEKLFF.

J is TRBJ2-1 and V is TRBV18; perhaps TRBD2 as D (5 bases). This CDR3 is 17 amino acids long. The V end lost 0 bases, the J end lost 4 bases, and 16 bases lay between the germline ends. Germline V CDR1 and CDR2: KGHSH, LQKENI. CDR3 nucleotide sequence: TGTGCCAGCTCACCACCCTCACTAGACCACTATTACAATGAGCAGTTCTTC. This codes for CASSPPSLDHYYNEQFF.

The V and J genes are TRBV5-1 and TRBJ1-5; no clear D. V lost 4 bases and J 4 bases, leaving 15 bases between the germline ends. This CDR3 region has 15 residues. CDR1 SGHRS and CDR2 YFSETQ come from the germline V gene. CDR3 loop: CASSLDGWENQPQHF. In nucleotides, the CDR3 is TGCGCCAGCAGCCTGGACGGGTGGGAGAATCAGCCCCAGCATTTT.